These T cell receptor beta chains were read from a single sample in a study of T-cell reconstitution after alpha-beta-depleted transplantation in children. TCRdb analysed the PCR reads with MiXCR anew, one entry per CDR3 protein. Among approximately 350,000 distinct CDR3 sequences listed, 10% were seen once. Sequences were derived from PBMCs from the stem cell graft donor, sampled from the stem cell graft. Source of these receptors: a human donor who donated a stem cell graft to a child with acute lymphoblastic leukemia. CDR3s include the opening cysteine and the closing phenylalanine or tryptophan. Each record gives: V gene, clone size, D gene, CDR3 length, J gene, CDR3 DNA, CDR3 protein. A D gene is named only where the DNA matches it firmly. Where a row states a size, it is once, few, many or the class of an expanded clone; other rows omit it.

v_call: TRBV5-1; clone_size: many; d_call: TRBD1; cdr3_length: 15; j_call: TRBJ1-1; cdr3_nt: TGCGCCAGCAGCCCGGGGGACAGGGTGAACACTGAAGCTTTCTTT; cdr3_aa: CASSPGDRVNTEAFF
v_call: TRBV4-2; clone_size: .; d_call: TRBD2; cdr3_length: 17; j_call: TRBJ2-7; cdr3_nt: TGTGCCAGCAGCCCGTTGGTAGCGGGAGTAAGTGAGTACGAGCAGTACTTC; cdr3_aa: CASSPLVAGVSEYEQYF
v_call: TRBV27; clone_size: few; d_call: TRBD1; cdr3_length: 14; j_call: TRBJ2-1; cdr3_nt: TGTGCCAGCAGTTTGGGACAGGGTTTCAATGAGCAGTTCTTC; cdr3_aa: CASSLGQGFNEQFF
v_call: TRBV18; clone_size: .; d_call: .; cdr3_length: 13; j_call: TRBJ1-2; cdr3_nt: TGTGCCAGCTCACCGGTAGGGGACTATGGCTACACCTTC; cdr3_aa: CASSPVGDYGYTF
v_call: TRBV5-1; clone_size: .; d_call: .; cdr3_length: 14; j_call: TRBJ2-1; cdr3_nt: TGCGCCAGCCGCCCGGGACTTAACTACAATGAGCAGTTCTTC; cdr3_aa: CASRPGLNYNEQFF
v_call: TRBV5-5; clone_size: .; d_call: .; cdr3_length: 15; j_call: TRBJ2-7; cdr3_nt: TGTGCCAGCAGGCTCGCAGGGAGAGGTGTCTACGAGCAGTACTTC; cdr3_aa: CASRLAGRGVYEQYF
v_call: TRBV6-2/TRBV6-3; clone_size: .; d_call: TRBD1; cdr3_length: 16; j_call: TRBJ2-6; cdr3_nt: TGTGCCAGCAGTTCCCTCAGGGGGTCCGGGGCCAACGTCCTGACTTTC; cdr3_aa: CASSSLRGSGANVLTF
v_call: TRBV5-1; clone_size: few; d_call: TRBD1; cdr3_length: 17; j_call: TRBJ2-1; cdr3_nt: TGCGCCAGCAGCTTGGGCTCTAGGACAGGTGCCTACAATGAGCAGTTCTTC; cdr3_aa: CASSLGSRTGAYNEQFF
v_call: TRBV12-3/TRBV12-4; clone_size: few; d_call: .; cdr3_length: 13; j_call: TRBJ2-2; cdr3_nt: TGTGCCAGCAGTACAGGGAACACCGGGGAGCTGTTTTTT; cdr3_aa: CASSTGNTGELFF
v_call: TRBV15; clone_size: few; d_call: .; cdr3_length: 13; j_call: TRBJ2-5; cdr3_nt: TGTGCCACCAGCAAACAACTCCAAGAGACCCAGTACTTC; cdr3_aa: CATSKQLQETQYF
v_call: TRBV20-1; clone_size: few; d_call: .; cdr3_length: 12; j_call: TRBJ2-1; cdr3_nt: TGCAGTGCTGTAGGAACTTACAATGAGCAGTTCTTC; cdr3_aa: CSAVGTYNEQFF
v_call: TRBV20-1; clone_size: .; d_call: .; cdr3_length: 11; j_call: TRBJ2-1; cdr3_nt: TGCAGTGCTAGCGGGGCCGGTGAGCAGTTCTTC; cdr3_aa: CSASGAGEQFF
v_call: TRBV5-1; clone_size: .; d_call: .; cdr3_length: 16; j_call: TRBJ1-6; cdr3_nt: TGCGCCAGCAGCTTGTGGGGGGGCCTCAATAATTCACCCCTCCACTTT; cdr3_aa: CASSLWGGLNNSPLHF
v_call: TRBV20-1; clone_size: many; d_call: TRBD2; cdr3_length: 14; j_call: TRBJ2-7; cdr3_nt: TGCAGTGCTAGAGTTCCACTAGCGAGCTACGAGCAGTACTTC; cdr3_aa: CSARVPLASYEQYF
v_call: TRBV6-1; clone_size: many; d_call: .; cdr3_length: 15; j_call: TRBJ2-7; cdr3_nt: TGTGCCAGCAGTGAAAATGCAGGAGCCTCCTACGAGCAGTACTTC; cdr3_aa: CASSENAGASYEQYF
v_call: TRBV2; clone_size: few; d_call: .; cdr3_length: 15; j_call: TRBJ2-6; cdr3_nt: TGTGCCAGCAGTGTAGCTGCCGCGTGGGCCAACGTCCTGACTTTC; cdr3_aa: CASSVAAAWANVLTF
v_call: TRBV6-5; clone_size: .; d_call: .; cdr3_length: 14; j_call: TRBJ2-7; cdr3_nt: TGTGCCAGCATTTACCGGTCGAGCTCCTACGAGCAGTACTTC; cdr3_aa: CASIYRSSSYEQYF
v_call: TRBV20-1; clone_size: few; d_call: .; cdr3_length: 13; j_call: TRBJ2-5; cdr3_nt: TGCAGTGCTAGGGCTTCATACCAAGAGACCCAGTACTTC; cdr3_aa: CSARASYQETQYF
v_call: TRBV28; clone_size: .; d_call: .; cdr3_length: 16; j_call: TRBJ1-1; cdr3_nt: TGTGCCAGCAGTTTGACGGGCCCGGTAGCGAACACTGAAGCTTTCTTT; cdr3_aa: CASSLTGPVANTEAFF
v_call: TRBV5-1; clone_size: few; d_call: .; cdr3_length: 15; j_call: TRBJ2-6; cdr3_nt: TGCGCCAGCAGCTTGGAAAGCTCTGGGGCCAACGTCCTGACTTTC; cdr3_aa: CASSLESSGANVLTF
v_call: TRBV6-5; clone_size: few; d_call: .; cdr3_length: 15; j_call: TRBJ1-2; cdr3_nt: TGTGCCAGCAGTTACGCACCGGGGTCTAACTATGGCTACACCTTC; cdr3_aa: CASSYAPGSNYGYTF
v_call: TRBV7-2; clone_size: few; d_call: .; cdr3_length: 15; j_call: TRBJ2-7; cdr3_nt: TGTGCCAGCAGTCGGACCCGGGACTCCCCAAACGAGCAGTACTTC; cdr3_aa: CASSRTRDSPNEQYF
v_call: TRBV9; clone_size: many; d_call: .; cdr3_length: 13; j_call: TRBJ2-2; cdr3_nt: TGTGCCAGCAGCGTAGGAGGCACCGGGGAGCTGTTTTTT; cdr3_aa: CASSVGGTGELFF
v_call: TRBV7-9; clone_size: many; d_call: .; cdr3_length: 14; j_call: TRBJ2-3; cdr3_nt: TGTGCCAGCAGCTTCACACAGGGAAGAGATACGCAGTATTTT; cdr3_aa: CASSFTQGRDTQYF
v_call: TRBV14; clone_size: few; d_call: .; cdr3_length: 13; j_call: TRBJ1-3; cdr3_nt: TGTGCCAGCAGCCAAGTTATCGGGAACACCATATATTTT; cdr3_aa: CASSQVIGNTIYF
v_call: TRBV19; clone_size: .; d_call: .; cdr3_length: 17; j_call: TRBJ2-1; cdr3_nt: TGTGCCAGTAGCCCAGGGCCCGGGAATTGGGGCCACAATGAGCAGTTCTTC; cdr3_aa: CASSPGPGNWGHNEQFF
v_call: TRBV20-1; clone_size: many; d_call: .; cdr3_length: 13; j_call: TRBJ1-4; cdr3_nt: TGCAGTGCCTCACAGGGCCGGAATGAAAAACTGTTTTTT; cdr3_aa: CSASQGRNEKLFF